This T cell receptor beta chain was captured by sequencing in a study of cytomegalovirus exposure and HLA in healthy donors. Study observations and caveats: An analysis done earlier found most TCR beta V segments productive about 87% or about 30% of the time.

PCR employed 60 Vbeta and 13 Jbeta primers. Data came from immunoSEQ multiplex PCR; TCRdb stores just in-frame clones and leaves some out. The sample has about 170,000 clones; over 70% are singletons. This CDR3 spans 13 amino acids. The V gene end was trimmed by 5 bases and the J gene end by 6 bases; junction bases not matched to a gene: 2. Per germline, CDR1 MNHEY and CDR2 SVGAGI. The table lists this clone with a few counts. What it binds is not known. The receptor was derived from a female donor in good health and CMV-seronegative. The chain combines TRBV6-5 with TRBJ1-5; 9 nucleotides agree with TRBD1. The specimen sequenced was PBMCs. The CDR3 sequence: CASSIQGAQPQHF. CDR3 DNA: TGTGCCAGCAGTATACAGGGGGCTCAGCCCCAGCATTTT.